This T cell receptor (beta chain) was sequenced during a study of blood T cell repertoires in COVID-19. For the study at large: Sources were T cells, B-cell-depleted T cells, or PBMCs; the material itself was cDNA or gDNA.

Data came from immunoSEQ multiplex PCR; TCRdb stores just in-frame clones and leaves some out. The sample has roughly 220,000 clones, over 60% seen once. Germline values: CDR1 LNHDA, CDR2 SQIVND (reference sequence). The V end lost 6 bases, the J end lost 4 bases, and 27 bases lay between the germline ends. This CDR3 contains 18 residues. The chain uses TRBV19 and TRBJ1-2, with a weak D call TRBD1 (5 bases). The sequencing sample was made of peripheral blood. This receptor was taken from a woman in her seventies with acute or convalescent COVID-19. The CDR3 coding sequence is TGTGCCAGTAGCCCCTCAGGGAACGTCTACCCATCTAGCTATGGCTACACCTTC. Amino acid sequence: CASSPSGNVYPSSYGYTF.